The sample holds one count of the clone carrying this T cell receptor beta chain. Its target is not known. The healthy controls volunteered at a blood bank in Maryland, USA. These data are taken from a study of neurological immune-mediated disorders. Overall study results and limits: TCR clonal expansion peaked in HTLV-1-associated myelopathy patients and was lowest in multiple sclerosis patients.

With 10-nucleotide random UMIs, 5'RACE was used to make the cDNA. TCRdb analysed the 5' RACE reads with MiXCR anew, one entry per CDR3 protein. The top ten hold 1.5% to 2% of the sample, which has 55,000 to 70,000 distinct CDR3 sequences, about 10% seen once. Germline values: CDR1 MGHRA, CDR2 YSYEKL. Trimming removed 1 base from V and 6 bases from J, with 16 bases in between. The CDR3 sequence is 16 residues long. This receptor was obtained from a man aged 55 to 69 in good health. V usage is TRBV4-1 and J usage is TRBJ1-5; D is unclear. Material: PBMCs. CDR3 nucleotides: TGCGCCAGCAGCCAAGTAGATATGGGGTTTGGTCAGCCCCAGCATTTT. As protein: CASSQVDMGFGQPQHF.